This T cell receptor beta chain was sequenced during a study of identical twins (TCRdb year 2016). About the full investigation: The study deep-sequenced TCR alpha and beta repertoires from monozygotic twins, unrelated adults of various ages and cord blood to test whether fetal clonotypes persist. To rule out contamination, the twin experiments were replicated at different times with different library preparation protocols. General findings and caveats noted by the study authors: Fewer insertions were carried by abundant cord blood beta clonotypes, a similar but weaker trend appeared in young adult naive repertoires, and no such trend appeared in memory repertoires. Because the same donors could not be followed over many years, conclusions were based on cross-sectional statistical analysis. Compared with coincidental sharing between unrelated individuals, out-of-frame TCR alpha sequences shared between twins had an excess of sequences with low generation probability. Zero-insertion analyses could be partly confounded by invariant T cells such as MAIT and iNKT, although diverse VJ usage argued against such confounding for most clonotypes. Recombination models systematically underestimated out-of-frame TCR alpha sharing in monozygotic twins but agreed with sharing between unrelated individuals. Excess twin sharing in beta out-of-frame sequences was weaker because fewer shared sequences lowered the signal-to-noise ratio.

Concerning this clonotype itself: The specificity of this receptor is unknown. No much larger clonotype is one base removed from it; base qualities were not supplied.

Library method: 5' RACE. The sequencer listed for this sample is Illumina HiSeq 2000. A universal primer binding site was added through template switching, and the final cDNA carried a unique molecular identifier so that TCR cDNA molecules could be counted accurately. First-strand cDNA for TCR alpha and beta chains was synthesized from specific primers in the conserved constant-segment region. Each cDNA library was double barcoded, with a SMART-Mk sample barcode plus Illumina barcodes, to control for contamination. TruSeq adapter sequences and Illumina sample barcodes were added in two successive PCR steps. The Illumina HiSeq platform was used with custom primers to sequence TCR alpha and beta cDNA libraries. On the authors' methods: MiGEC processed the raw reads to extract unique molecular identifiers, while MiXCR was used to determine the CDR3 positions. Recombination models were inferred per individual with the repgenHMM and IGoR tools using an EM algorithm. The analysis of shared clonotypes was done with the tcR package in R, with sharing normalized by the product of cloneset sizes. To study raw recombination without the effects of thymic and clonal selection, out-of-frame nonproductive sequences were analyzed. TCRdb itself trimmed the public reads at Q25 with fastp, ran MiXCR and retained productive beta chains. Records with the same CDR3 protein are collapsed into one entry carrying the most frequent genes and DNA. The V and J calls and clone size come from TCRdb's table, not from the authors' own analysis. For this sample the table gives 700,000 to 950,000 distinct CDR3 sequences, of which around an eighth were detected only once. The top ten clones comprise around 1.5% of the sample.

Via the germline V gene (reference sequence), CDR1 is DFQATT and CDR2 SNEGSKA. V is cut back by 3 bases and J by 4 bases, with 4 bases in the junction unmatched. Reading from cysteine to phenylalanine, the CDR3 counts 13 amino acids. Only the CDR3 DNA stays, 39 bases, in frame from base 1. Only healthy Caucasian donors were included. Three pairs of female monozygotic twins, all aged 18 to 29 years, were included in the twin cohort. RNA for TCR libraries was isolated from peripheral blood mononuclear cells. The sample also formed part of further work on yellow fever vaccine responses in identical twins. In that second paper, the authors write: According to the authors, in identical twins the way T cells responded to vaccination appeared partly convergent and partly personalized. In identical twins, the study followed T cell clones that responded to the vaccine with precision.

The chain was built from TRBV20-1 and TRBJ2-7, with 9 middle bases fitting TRBD1. The sequenced sample consisted of PBMCs. The source is a young woman in good health. Read as DNA, the sequence is TGCAGTGCTAGCGGACAGGGGTGGTACGAGCAGTACTTC. This codes for CSASGQGWYEQYF.